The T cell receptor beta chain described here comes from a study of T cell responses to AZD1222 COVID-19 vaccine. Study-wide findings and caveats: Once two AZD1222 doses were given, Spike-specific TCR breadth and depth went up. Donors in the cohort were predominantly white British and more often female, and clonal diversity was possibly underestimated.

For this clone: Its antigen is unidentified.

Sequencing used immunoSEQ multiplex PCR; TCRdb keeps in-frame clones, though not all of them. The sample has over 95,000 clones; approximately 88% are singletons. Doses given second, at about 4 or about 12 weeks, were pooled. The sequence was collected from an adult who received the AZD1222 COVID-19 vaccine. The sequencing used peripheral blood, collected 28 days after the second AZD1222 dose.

The CDR3 loop reads CASSYGAAVGARGYTF. The CDR3 coding sequence is TGTGCCAGCAGTTACGGGGCCGCTGTGGGCGCGAGGGGCTACACCTTC. This chain links TRBV6-2 or TRBV6-3 with TRBJ1-2, with D maybe TRBD1 (5 bases). The CDR3 spans 16 residues. V dropped 2 bases and J dropped 8 bases, with 21 bases sitting between them. Germline-derived CDR1 and CDR2 are MNHEY and SVGEGT.